These 32 T cell receptor beta chains were all obtained from the same sample, sequenced in a study of cytomegalovirus exposure and HLA in healthy donors. The PCR used 60 Vbeta and 13 Jbeta primers. The repertoire was sequenced with immunoSEQ multiplex PCR; TCRdb's copy has only in-frame clones and lacks some. Among roughly 130,000 clones, roughly four fifths were seen once, and the ten largest hold approximately 3%. Sequences were obtained from PBMCs. The receptors stem from a boy aged 2 to 10 in good health and CMV-seronegative.

The chain joins TRBV9 to TRBJ1-6; 7 nucleotides align to TRBD1. Germline V gives CDR1 SGDLS, CDR2 YYNGEE. This CDR3 is built from 14 residues. V was clipped by 3 bases and J by 7 bases; unmatched bases: 4. The CDR3, as DNA: TGTGCCAGCAGCGCCCGGACAGGAAATTCACCCCTCCACTTT. Translated: CASSARTGNSPLHF.

In its sample, this clone was seen a few times. The rearrangement links TRBV30 to TRBJ1-1; 12 nucleotides line up with TRBD1. V lost 0 bases, J lost 6 bases, and 2 bases stayed unmatched. This CDR3 region has 14 residues. Per germline, CDR1 GTSNPN and CDR2 SVGIG (reference sequence). CDR3 sequence (DNA): TGTGCCTGGAGTGTCGGGACAGGGGGCCCTGAAGCTTTCTTT. This gives the protein CAWSVGTGGPEAFF.

V is TRBV6-5 and J is TRBJ1-5; D unclear. The CDR3 is made up of 15 amino acids. The V end lost 6 bases, the J end lost 2 bases, and 14 bases lay between the germline ends. Germline V gene sequence: CDR1 MNHEY, CDR2 SVGAGI. Written as DNA, the CDR3 is TGTGCCAGCAGCCTGGGGAGGGTAGGCAATCAGCCCCAGCATTTT. This codes for CASSLGRVGNQPQHF.

The rearrangement joins TRBV6-1 to TRBJ1-1; D may be TRBD1 (6 bases). V was pared by 1 base and J by 2 bases, with 11 bases between. The CDR3 totals 15 residues. CDR1 and CDR2 (germline): MNHNS, SASEGT. The CDR3, as DNA: TGTGCCAGCAGTGAAGGGACAGCTTTTAACACTGAAGCTTTCTTT. The encoded protein is CASSEGTAFNTEAFF.

J is TRBJ2-1 and V is TRBV9, with a weak D call TRBD1 (6 bases). Per germline, CDR1 SGDLS and CDR2 YYNGEE. With 2 bases removed from V and 1 base from J, the gap between germline ends came to 10 bases. The CDR3 length is 15 residues. CDR3 DNA: TGTGCCAGCAGCGTCAGACAGGCTTCCTACAATGAGCAGTTCTTC. This encodes CASSVRQASYNEQFF.

CDR3 in DNA: TGTGCCAGCAGCTGGAAGGACAGGCACACTGAAGCTTTCTTT. Amino acids: CASSWKDRHTEAFF. V usage is TRBV7-2 and J usage is TRBJ1-1; 7 positions agree with TRBD1. V lost 4 bases to trimming and J lost 3 bases; unmatched junction nucleotides: 5. In germline, CDR1 is SGHTA, CDR2 FQGNSA. This CDR3 contains 14 residues. Using reference TRBV7-2 and TRBJ1-1 for the parts outside the CDR3, the full variable domain is GAGVSQSPSNKVTEKGKDVELRCDPISGHTALYWYRQSLGQGLEFLIYFQGNSAPDKSGLPSDRFSAERTGGSVSTLTIQRTQQEDSAVYLCASSWKDRHTEAFFGQGTRLTVV.

The chain has TRBV7-3 and TRBJ2-1; weak D call: TRBD2 (5 bases). CDR1 and CDR2 (germline): SGHTA, FQGTGA. Between the trimmed V and J ends, which lost 3 bases and 9 bases, there was a span of 9 bases. This CDR3 comprises 12 residues. CDR3 sequence: CASSLKRGEQFF. CDR3 DNA sequence: TGTGCCAGCAGCTTGAAACGGGGTGAGCAGTTCTTC.

The V and J genes are TRBV18 and TRBJ1-1, with D tentatively TRBD1 (5 bases). Germline CDR1 and CDR2: KGHSH and LQKENI. This CDR3 has 16 residues. Trimming removed 1 base from V and 1 base from J, with 13 bases in between. The CDR3: CASSPLDGAANTEAFF. For the CDR3, the DNA is TGTGCCAGCTCACCACTGGATGGGGCAGCGAACACTGAAGCTTTCTTT.

CDR3 protein: CASSRKQGSGELFF. CDR3 DNA sequence: TGTGCCAGCAGCCGGAAACAGGGGTCCGGGGAGCTGTTTTTT. The genes are TRBV7-3 and TRBJ2-2; 7 bases fit TRBD1. V shed 5 bases, J shed 6 bases, and the junction held 6 bases outside the gene matches. The CDR3 sequence is 14 residues long. In germline, CDR1 is SGHTA, CDR2 FQGTGA.

This clone has just a few counts. This rearrangement joins TRBV6-1 to TRBJ1-2; unclear D gene. This CDR3 region has 15 residues. Looked up from germline, CDR1 is MNHNS and CDR2 is SASEGT. With 0 bases removed from V and 8 bases from J, the gap between germline ends came to 16 bases. In DNA form, the CDR3 reads TGTGCCAGCAGTGAAGCTTTAGGAGGCAGCATAGGCTACACCTTC. It specifies CASSEALGGSIGYTF.

This rearrangement joins TRBV27 to TRBJ2-3; D may be TRBD2 (6 bases). The CDR3 is 16 residues long. CDR1 and CDR2 (germline): MNHEY, SMNVEV (reference sequence). V was shortened by 5 bases and J by 0 bases, with 15 bases between the two germline ends. The CDR3 nucleotides read TGTGCCAGCAGTGCCCGGGACTTCCAAAGCACAGATACGCAGTATTTT. Its translation is CASSARDFQSTDTQYF.

This chain connects TRBV5-1 to TRBJ1-1, with 11 bases matching TRBD1. The CDR3 runs 16 residues. Germline V lookup: CDR1 SGHRS, CDR2 YFSETQ. Trimming took 2 bases from V and 4 from J; bases not matched to a gene: 7. In nucleotides, the CDR3 is TGCGCCAGCAGCTTATGGACAGGGGGCTTGGGCACTGAAGCTTTCTTT. It specifies CASSLWTGGLGTEAFF. Based on the CDR3 plus reference TRBV5-1 and TRBJ1-1, the full variable domain is KAGVTQTPRYLIKTRGQQVTLSCSPISGHRSVSWYQQTPGQGLQFLFEYFSETQRNKGNFPGRFSGRQFSNSRSEMNVSTLELGDSALYLCASSLWTGGLGTEAFFGQGTRLTVV.

This chain links TRBV18 with TRBJ2-5, with a tentative D call TRBD2 (5 bases). Germline assignment: CDR1 KGHSH and CDR2 LQKENI. The CDR3 extends over 13 amino acids. The V end was cut by 6 bases, the J end by 5 bases, with 13 bases between. CDR3 in DNA: TGTGCCAGCTCCCCCGGGAACGGGGAGACCCAGTACTTC. Translating gives CASSPGNGETQYF.

Note on this clone: One junction end does not reproduce the germline sequence, and a read error may be involved. The rearrangement links TRBV4-2 to TRBJ2-1; TRBD2 aligns across 10 bases. The CDR3 is 15 amino acids. Germline V gives CDR1 LGHNA, CDR2 YNFKEQ. This CDR3 is CASSPGTSDINERFF. CDR3 nucleotides: TGTGCCAGCAGCCCAGGGACTAGCGATATCAATGAGCGGTTCTTC.

The genes are TRBV19 and TRBJ2-2; TRBD1 matches 7 bases. V trimming: 6 bases; J trimming: 0 bases; junction bases outside the gene matches: 1. Looked up from germline, CDR1 is LNHDA and CDR2 is SQIVND (reference sequence). This CDR3 region has 14 residues. CDR3 nucleotides: TGTGCCAGTAGAGGGGGCACGAACACCGGGGAGCTGTTTTTT. This translates into CASRGGTNTGELFF.

V gene TRBV7-9 combines with J gene TRBJ2-7; D gene unclear. Germline CDR1 SEHNR, CDR2 FQNEAQ (reference sequence). The CDR3 consists of 13 residues. The V and J ends lost 4 bases and 3 bases respectively, with 10 bases between them. The CDR3, as DNA: TGTGCCAGCAGCTATTACACTAACTACGAGCAGTACTTC. Translation gives CASSYYTNYEQYF.

Comment on this clone: At one end the junction does not follow the germline gene, possibly because of a read error. Other DNA sequences in the sample encode the same CDR3. The chain uses TRBV7-9 and TRBJ2-2; 8 bases fit TRBD1. Germline values: CDR1 SEHNR, CDR2 FQNEAQ (reference sequence). The CDR3 is 15 residues long. The CDR3 DNA is TGTGCCAGCAGCCGGGGACAGGTTTCCACCGGGGAGCTGTTCTTT. Amino acids: CASSRGQVSTGELFF.

The table lists this clone with a few counts. The chain is built from TRBV6-5 and TRBJ1-1, with a tentative D call TRBD1 (5 bases). The germline V and J ends were trimmed by 6 bases and 6 bases, with 14 bases remaining between them. The CDR3 is 13 residues long. Germline V CDR1 and CDR2: MNHEY, SVGAGI. For the CDR3, the DNA is TGTGCCAGCAGATCGGGACTGAGCCCTGAAGCTTTCTTT. This sequence encodes CASRSGLSPEAFF.

The chain has TRBV2 and TRBJ1-1; 9 bases line up with TRBD1. The CDR3 loop spans 14 amino acids. Germline loops: CDR1 SNHLY, CDR2 FYNNEI. Trimming cost V 6 bases and J 4 bases; bases outside gene matches: 6. In DNA form, the CDR3 reads TGTGCCAGCAGGGACAGGGGTTTTAGCACTGAAGCTTTCTTT. Encoded protein: CASRDRGFSTEAFF.

The gene calls are TRBV5-1 and TRBJ2-5; D ambiguous. Germline V gives CDR1 SGHRS, CDR2 YFSETQ. The CDR3 has 12 amino acids. With 7 bases removed from V and 1 base from J, the gap between germline ends came to 8 bases. CDR3 amino acids: CASPVIQETQYF. The DNA of the CDR3 is TGCGCCAGCCCAGTGATCCAAGAGACCCAGTACTTC.

The chain couples TRBV11-2 to TRBJ2-1, with 9 bases that match TRBD1. Germline V gene sequence: CDR1 SGHAT, CDR2 FQNNGV. The V segment lost 1 base and the J segment 10 bases; nucleotides outside the gene matches: 11. The CDR3 has 16 amino acids. The CDR3 sequence: CASSLVGTGNPYEQFF. The CDR3 coding sequence is TGTGCCAGCAGCTTAGTAGGGACAGGGAATCCGTACGAGCAGTTCTTC.

The V gene is TRBV2, the J gene TRBJ1-5; 7 nucleotides align to TRBD1. In germline, CDR1 is SNHLY, CDR2 FYNNEI. V lost 3 bases and J lost 2; bases outside the gene matches: 1. CDR3 length: 14 residues. CDR3 residues: CASSDRGGNQPQHF. The CDR3 bases are TGTGCCAGCAGTGACAGGGGGGGCAATCAGCCCCAGCATTTT.

The V and J genes are TRBV7-2 and TRBJ2-1; 8 bases fit TRBD1. This CDR3 has 16 residues. The V gene's germline CDR1 is SGHTA and CDR2 FQGNSA. V shed 4 bases and J 4 bases; nucleotides not matched to a gene: 9. The CDR3 bases are TGTGCCAGCAGCTCAGGACAGGGTTCATGGTACAATGAGCAGTTCTTC. Translated: CASSSGQGSWYNEQFF.

About this clone itself: This sample includes further DNA sequences coding for the same CDR3. The gene calls are TRBV5-1 and TRBJ2-3, with a weak D call TRBD1 (6 bases). This CDR3 is 14 amino acids long. Germline V gene sequence: CDR1 SGHRS, CDR2 YFSETQ. V was shortened by 0 bases and J by 1 base, with 6 bases between the two germline ends. The CDR3 is CASSLAGGTDTQYF. The CDR3 coding sequence is TGCGCCAGCAGCTTGGCAGGGGGCACAGATACGCAGTATTTT.

The chain joins TRBV2 to TRBJ1-1, with unresolved D. Looked up from germline, CDR1 is SNHLY and CDR2 is FYNNEI. The V end lost 6 bases, the J end lost 11 bases, and 16 bases lay between the germline ends. The length of the CDR3 is 12 residues. The CDR3 sequence is CASRRLTKEAFF. In DNA form, the CDR3 reads TGTGCCAGCAGACGATTAACAAAGGAGGCTTTCTTT.

This clone was observed once. Within the sample, other DNA sequences also encode this same CDR3. The V call is TRBV4-1, the J call TRBJ1-1; D remains unclear. The CDR3 totals 16 residues. The V end was cut by 1 base, the J end by 0 bases, with 12 bases between. The germline V gene encodes CDR1 MGHRA and CDR2 YSYEKL. The CDR3: CASSQVRDLLNTEAFF. The CDR3 nucleotides read TGCGCCAGCAGCCAAGTACGGGATCTCCTGAACACTGAAGCTTTCTTT.

This chain connects TRBV9 to TRBJ1-2; TRBD1 matches at 12 bases. CDR1 is SGDLS and CDR2 is YYNGEE in the germline V gene. The CDR3 covers 17 residues. After removal of 3 bases from V and 5 bases from J, the junction contained 11 bases not matched to a gene. CDR3 nucleotides: TGTGCCAGCAGCGCGTCCCGGGACAGGGGGCAATGGTATGGCTACACCTTC. Protein: CASSASRDRGQWYGYTF.

In regard to this clone: Germline and junction disagree at one end, which may indicate a read error. The gene calls are TRBV7-9 and TRBJ2-1, with 16 bases aligning to TRBD2. This CDR3 contains 18 residues. Germline V gives CDR1 SEHNR, CDR2 FQNEAQ (reference sequence). This chain's CDR3 is CSSSSGTSGGADRNEQFF. CDR3 coding DNA: TGTTCCAGCAGCTCCGGGACTAGCGGGGGGGCCGACCGAAATGAGCAGTTCTTC.

This clone appeared once. This chain joins TRBV30 and TRBJ2-2; weak D call: TRBD1 (6 bases). The V end was cut by 1 base, the J end by 4 bases, with 13 bases between. Germline V gene sequence: CDR1 GTSNPN, CDR2 SVGIG (reference sequence). This CDR3 region has 15 residues. The CDR3 region has the DNA TGTGCCTGGAGTGCAGGAGGACAGACCACCGGGGAGCTGTTTTTT. Translating gives CAWSAGGQTTGELFF.

The table lists this clone with a few counts. J is TRBJ1-2 and V is TRBV6-8, with TRBD1 matching over 7 bases. V was pared by 7 bases and J by 6 bases, with 11 bases of the junction left unmatched. This CDR3 is built from 14 residues. Germline V lookup: CDR1 MNHGY, CDR2 SAAAGT. This chain's CDR3 is CASTGDSKGDGYTF. Here the CDR3 DNA reads TGTGCCAGCACGGGGGACAGCAAAGGGGATGGCTACACCTTC.

Concerning this clone itself: Germline is not matched at one junction end, which may reflect a read error. The chain employs TRBV7-7 and TRBJ2-6; D is ambiguous. Germline V lookup: CDR1 SSHAT, CDR2 FNYEAQ (reference sequence). The CDR3 has 15 residues. CDR3 nucleotide sequence: TGTGCTAGCAGCCCCGACAACTCTGGGGCCAACGTCCTGACTTTC. Its translation: CASSPDNSGANVLTF.

The chain employs TRBV5-8 and TRBJ1-1, with D tentatively TRBD1 (6 bases). Trimming removed 2 bases from V and 1 base from J, with 12 bases in between. The CDR3 totals 15 residues. Germline CDR1 reads SGHTS; CDR2 reads YDEGEE. The CDR3 sequence is CASSFLGAENTEAFF. Written as DNA, the CDR3 is TGTGCCAGCAGCTTCCTGGGGGCTGAGAACACTGAAGCTTTCTTT.